This T cell receptor beta chain was sequenced for a study of CD8 T cells in ankylosing spondylitis. Making the TCR beta libraries involved quantitative 5'-RACE with molecular barcodes. Each CDR3 protein gets one entry after TCRdb re-called the 5' RACE reads with MiXCR. The sample holds 500,000 or so distinct CDR3 sequences, roughly 5.2% seen once. Broader study findings: Eight highly homologous variants made up a TCR beta motif, and this motif appeared characteristic of ankylosing spondylitis blood. Previously reported in reactive arthritis synovial fluid and blood were some of the motif variants. Reportedly, significant enrichment of disease-linked clones occurred in matched ankylosing spondylitis synovial fluid.

In its sample, this clonotype was seen many times. Antigen: not known. Material: blood, either unsorted or a sorted T cell fraction (not recorded which). The TCR sequence derives from a male donor with ankylosing spondylitis.

The CDR3 loop is CASSTRKGDTEAFF. As DNA, the CDR3 is TGTGCCAGCAGCACCAGGAAGGGGGACACTGAAGCTTTCTTT. This rearrangement joins TRBV7-2 to TRBJ1-1; D is possibly TRBD1 (6 bases). Per the germline V gene, CDR1 is SGHTA and CDR2 is FQGNSA. This CDR3 spans 14 amino acids. The V end was cut by 5 bases, the J end by 3 bases, with 13 bases between.